This T cell receptor beta chain was captured by sequencing in a study of radiotherapy plus CTLA-4 blockade in lung cancer. For the study at large: Around 19% of enrolled patients responded objectively, and over 30% had disease control.

Data came from immunoSEQ multiplex PCR; TCRdb stores just in-frame clones and leaves some out. The table has about 51,000 clones, 75% to 85% seen once. Focal radiation with ipilimumab CTLA-4 blockade was given to patients with chemo-refractory metastatic non-small-cell lung cancer. The study, taken as a whole, reports: Early shifts in blood T cell clones, with interferon-beta, reportedly predicted response best. TCR clones from tumors expanded in blood after radiotherapy plus ipilimumab.

A remark on this clone: Its antigen is as yet unknown.

This TCR came from a human donor with non-small cell lung cancer who had a complete response to radiotherapy plus ipilimumab. Here the sequenced sample was peripheral blood, taken from a patient treated with radiotherapy plus ipilimumab.

In DNA, the CDR3 is TGTGCCAGCTCACCACCCTCCCGGGTTGAGCAGTTCTTC. This encodes CASSPPSRVEQFF. The chain couples TRBV18 to TRBJ2-1; unclear D gene. V was cut by 0 bases and J by 9 bases, with 9 bases left in between. CDR1 is KGHSH, CDR2 LQKENI, per germline. This CDR3 has 13 amino acids.